The clone carrying this T cell receptor beta chain was counted a few times. This entry comes from a study of T cells after yellow fever vaccination. Across the study: Those fractions that held only low numbers of cells were prepared using the SMART-Seq v4 Ultra Low Input RNA kit.

Germline values: CDR1 SEHNR, CDR2 FQNEAQ (reference sequence). Trimming removed 5 bases from V and 0 bases from J, with 23 bases in between. The CDR3 loop spans 20 amino acids. TCRdb fed the 5' RACE reads into MiXCR, producing one record per CDR3 protein. The sample consists of 400,000 or so distinct CDR3 sequences, 18% of them appearing once. The sequence was collected from a man younger than 35 who received the YFV17D yellow fever vaccine. The chain links TRBV7-9 to TRBJ2-6; D is possibly TRBD1 or TRBD2 (5 bases each). The specimen comprised PBMCs, sampled before the yellow fever booster vaccination. The CDR3 sequence: CASSLTTAGTDTSGANVLTF. The CDR3 DNA follows: TGTGCCAGCAGCCTTACCACGGCCGGGACCGACACCTCTGGGGCCAACGTCCTGACTTTC.